Sequencing of this T cell receptor (beta chain) was carried out in a study of human thymus T cells. Corrective heart surgery yielded resections, and these provided the thymus tissue. Corrective surgery for congenital heart defects was being performed on the healthy Finnish infants who served as donors. Details on this clone: The antigen is not known.

Measured with immunoSEQ multiplex PCR; TCRdb has only the in-frame clones, and not every one. The sample has tens of thousands of clones; around 95% are singletons. Trimming took 4 bases from V and 0 from J, leaving 13 bases between them. The CDR3 sequence is 16 residues long. Germline V CDR1 and CDR2: ENHRY, SYGVKD. Study-wide results and caveats: Thymic and blood repertoires seemed to show skewed V and J gene use.

Source material: thymus tissue. The rearrangement uses TRBV10-3 and TRBJ1-3; D gene unclear. The sequence was obtained from a girl less than two years old with a congenital heart defect but otherwise immunologically healthy. CDR3 residues: CAISVLTPSSGNTIYF. The CDR3 DNA sequence: TGTGCCATCAGTGTCCTGACACCGAGCTCTGGAAACACCATATATTTT.